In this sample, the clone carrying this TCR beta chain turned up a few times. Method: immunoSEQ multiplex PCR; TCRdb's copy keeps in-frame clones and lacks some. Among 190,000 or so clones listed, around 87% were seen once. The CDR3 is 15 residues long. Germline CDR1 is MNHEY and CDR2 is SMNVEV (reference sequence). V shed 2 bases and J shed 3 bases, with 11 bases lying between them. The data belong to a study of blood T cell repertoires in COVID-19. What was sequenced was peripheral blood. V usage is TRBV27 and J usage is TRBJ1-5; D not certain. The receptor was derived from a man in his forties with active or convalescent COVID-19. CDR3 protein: CASSLRPEANQPQHF. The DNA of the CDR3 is TGTGCCAGCAGTTTACGGCCAGAGGCCAATCAGCCCCAGCATTTT.